The 18 T cell receptor beta chains below all came from one sample that was sequenced in a study of blood T cell repertoires in COVID-19. Assay: immunoSEQ multiplex PCR; the TCRdb copy retains only in-frame clones and omits some. The sample lists approximately 290,000 clones, about 80% occurring once. The sequenced material came from peripheral blood. The receptors were sampled from a person aged 65-85 years with COVID-19, enrolled during active disease.

This chain links TRBV19 with TRBJ1-1; no clear D gene. CDR1 and CDR2 (germline): LNHDA, SQIVND (reference sequence). Trimming left V 1 base short and J 2 bases short, with 11 bases between. The CDR3 covers 15 residues. CDR3 loop: CASSIVGGGNTEAFF. The DNA for the CDR3 is TGTGCCAGTAGTATAGTAGGAGGCGGAAACACTGAAGCTTTCTTT.

CDR3 loop: CASSFWGGGLSSNEQFF. CDR3 sequence (DNA): TGTGCCAGCAGCTTTTGGGGGGGAGGGCTCTCATCCAATGAGCAGTTCTTC. The V and J genes are TRBV11-2 and TRBJ2-1; 7 nucleotides line up with TRBD2. V lost 3 bases to trimming and J lost 6 bases; unmatched junction nucleotides: 14. This CDR3 is built from 17 residues. The V gene's germline CDR1 is SGHAT and CDR2 FQNNGV. Using reference TRBV11-2 and TRBJ2-1 for the parts outside the CDR3, the full variable domain is EAGVAQSPRYKIIEKRQSVAFWCNPISGHATLYWYQQILGQGPKLLIQFQNNGVVDDSQLPKDRFSAERLKGVDSTLKIQPAKLEDSAVYLCASSFWGGGLSSNEQFFGPGTRLTVL.

The genes are TRBV30 and TRBJ2-5; 7 bases match TRBD1. J was trimmed by 4 bases and V by 5 bases; bases with no gene match: 10. CDR3 length: 14 amino acids. Germline V gene sequence: CDR1 GTSNPN, CDR2 SVGIG (reference sequence). CDR3: CAWVRDSLGETQYF. In DNA form, the CDR3 reads TGTGCCTGGGTCAGGGACAGCCTAGGAGAGACCCAGTACTTC. Together with reference TRBV30 and TRBJ2-5, the CDR3 gives the full variable domain: SQTIHQWPATLVQPVGSPLSLECTVEGTSNPNLYWYRQAAGRGLQLLFYSVGIGQISSEVPQNLSASRPQDRQFILSSKKLLLSDSGFYLCAWVRDSLGETQYFGPGTRLLVL.

The rearrangement links TRBV2 to TRBJ2-2, with D maybe TRBD2 (5 bases). V was clipped by 5 bases and J by 6 bases, with 13 bases between them. CDR3 length: 14 residues. Germline V lookup: CDR1 SNHLY, CDR2 FYNNEI. The CDR3 coding sequence is TGTGCCAGCAGTTTCTCTGGCGGGTCCGGGGAGCTGTTTTTT. It specifies CASSFSGGSGELFF.

The rearrangement links TRBV27 to TRBJ2-7; 14 bases fit TRBD2. J lost 4 bases, V lost 3 bases, and 5 bases had no gene match. Germline CDR1 MNHEY, CDR2 SMNVEV (reference sequence). The length of the CDR3 is 16 residues. CDR3 in DNA: TGTGCCAGCAGTTTCCTGGGACTAGCGGGAGTTTACGAGCAGTACTTC. This encodes CASSFLGLAGVYEQYF.

This chain joins TRBV4-1 and TRBJ2-1, with D tentatively TRBD1 (6 bases). Germline values: CDR1 MGHRA, CDR2 YSYEKL. This CDR3 region has 15 residues. Trimming shortened V by 5 bases and J by 2 bases, and 13 bases separated the two germline ends. CDR3 sequence reads: CASSSRQEPYNEQFF. In DNA, the CDR3 is TGCGCCAGCAGCTCCCGACAGGAACCCTACAATGAGCAGTTCTTC.

V gene TRBV7-6 combines with J gene TRBJ1-6; tentative D call: TRBD1 (6 bases). The CDR3 spans 18 residues. The germline V and J ends were trimmed by 1 base and 5 bases, with 18 bases remaining between them. Germline loops: CDR1 SGHVS, CDR2 FNYEAQ. The CDR3 coding sequence is TGTGCCAGCAGCTTAGTCCGGGGGGGCAGGGTAAATAATTCACCCCTCCACTTT. Its protein product is CASSLVRGGRVNNSPLHF.

A single count supports this clone. The chain employs TRBV18 and TRBJ1-5, with D tentatively TRBD1 (5 bases). This CDR3 region has 15 residues. Trimming took off 3 bases at V and 5 bases at J, with 14 bases between the two ends. From germline, CDR1 is KGHSH and CDR2 LQKENI. In nucleotides, the CDR3 is TGTGCCAGCTCACCCATGACGGGGGATGATCAGCCCCAGCATTTT. Its protein is CASSPMTGDDQPQHF.

J is TRBJ2-1 and V is TRBV5-1; TRBD1 matches 11 bases. This CDR3 contains 15 residues. Germline values: CDR1 SGHRS, CDR2 YFSETQ. V lost 2 bases, J lost 5 bases, and 3 bases stayed unmatched. The CDR3 region is CASSLGTGGHNEQFF. In DNA form, the CDR3 reads TGCGCCAGCAGCTTAGGGACAGGGGGACACAATGAGCAGTTCTTC.

The chain recombines TRBV9 with TRBJ1-2; D is perhaps TRBD1 (5 bases). Germline CDR1 SGDLS, CDR2 YYNGEE. Between the trimmed V and J ends, which lost 0 bases and 2 bases, there was a span of 11 bases. The CDR3 is 15 residues long. The CDR3 DNA reads as TGTGCCAGCAGCGTAGTACCGACAGACAACTATGGCTACACCTTC. Amino acid sequence: CASSVVPTDNYGYTF.

The genes are TRBV3-1 (or the pseudogene TRBV3-2) and TRBJ2-2, with D unresolved. The CDR3 loop spans 12 amino acids. Trimming took off 2 bases at V and 7 bases at J, with 5 bases between the two ends. Germline-derived CDR1 and CDR2 are LGHDT and YNNKEL (reference sequence). The CDR3: CASSQHSGELFF. The CDR3 DNA is TGTGCCAGCAGCCAACACAGCGGGGAGCTGTTTTTT.

This clone was seen a few times. The J gene is TRBJ1-3, the V gene TRBV4-2; D not certain. Germline V gene data show CDR1 as LGHNA and CDR2 as YNFKEQ. Trimming pared 0 bases from V and 4 bases from J, leaving 7 bases between. The CDR3 has 14 residues. The CDR3 sequence is CASSQDFGGNTIYF. The CDR3 DNA is TGTGCCAGCAGCCAAGATTTCGGGGGAAACACCATATATTTT.

This chain links TRBV28 with TRBJ1-2; tentatively, D is TRBD1 (6 bases). CDR3 length: 12 residues. Germline V CDR1 and CDR2: MDHEN, SYDVKM. Trimming cost V 5 bases and J 8 bases, with 12 bases left between them. CDR3 sequence (DNA): TGTGCCAGCAGTCCCCCCCAGGGGGGCTACACCTTC. Amino acids: CASSPPQGGYTF.

The rearrangement uses TRBV15 and TRBJ1-4; the match to TRBD1 covers 8 bases. V trimming: 0 bases; J trimming: 7 bases; junction bases outside the gene matches: 7. The CDR3 consists of 16 residues. Per germline, CDR1 LNHNV and CDR2 YYDKDF (reference sequence). The CDR3 DNA reads as TGTGCCACCAGCAGAGATATTCAGGGGGCGTTTGAAAAACTGTTTTTT. Its protein is CATSRDIQGAFEKLFF.

This clone was recorded once. This rearrangement joins TRBV6-5 to TRBJ1-4; D is possibly TRBD1 (6 bases). Germline assignment: CDR1 MNHEY and CDR2 SVGAGI. V was cut by 6 bases and J by 4 bases, with 15 bases left in between. The CDR3 loop spans 15 amino acids. The CDR3 DNA reads as TGTGCCAGCAGGACCATGACAGGTTATAATGAAAAACTGTTTTTT. It is translated as CASRTMTGYNEKLFF.

The chain joins TRBV7-2 to TRBJ2-2; TRBD1 matches 7 bases. The CDR3 loop spans 13 amino acids. Germline CDR1 reads SGHTA; CDR2 reads FQGNSA. J gave up 8 bases and V 6 bases, and 6 bases lay outside the gene matches. CDR3 residues: CASSSQGPGELFF. DNA for the CDR3: TGTGCCAGCAGTTCACAGGGGCCAGGGGAGCTGTTTTTT.

This clone was recorded only once. The chain combines TRBV19 with TRBJ1-1; 8 bases agree with TRBD1. This CDR3 contains 14 residues. Germline loops: CDR1 LNHDA, CDR2 SQIVND (reference sequence). Trimming cost V 5 bases and J 4 bases; bases outside gene matches: 6. CDR3 nucleotides: TGTGCCAGTAGTCCGGGACAGGAAAGCACTGAAGCTTTCTTT. Protein product: CASSPGQESTEAFF.

The V gene is TRBV20-1, the J gene TRBJ1-1, with a tentative D call TRBD1 (5 bases). The CDR3 has 11 residues. The ends were cut back, 8 bases at V and 8 bases at J, with 15 bases in the middle. The germline gives CDR1 DFQATT, CDR2 SNEGSKA (reference sequence). The CDR3 protein is CSTAGGGEAFF. The CDR3 DNA reads TGCAGTACAGCGGGGGGAGGGGAAGCTTTCTTT.